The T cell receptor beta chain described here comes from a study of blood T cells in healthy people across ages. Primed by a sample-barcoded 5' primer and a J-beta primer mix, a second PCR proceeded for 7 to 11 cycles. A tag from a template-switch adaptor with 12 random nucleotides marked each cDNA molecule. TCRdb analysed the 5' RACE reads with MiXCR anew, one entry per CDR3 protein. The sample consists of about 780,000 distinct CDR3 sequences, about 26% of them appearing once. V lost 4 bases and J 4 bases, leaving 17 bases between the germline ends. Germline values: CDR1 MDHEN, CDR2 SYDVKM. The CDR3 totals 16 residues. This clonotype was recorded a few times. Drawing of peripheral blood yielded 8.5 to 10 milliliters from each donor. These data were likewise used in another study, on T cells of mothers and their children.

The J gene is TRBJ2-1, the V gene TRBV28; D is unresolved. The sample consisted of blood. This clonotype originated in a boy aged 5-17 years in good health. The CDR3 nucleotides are TGTGCCAGCAGTTCCCCGTCCCCGGGTCAGTACAATGAGCAGTTCTTC. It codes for CASSSPSPGQYNEQFF.